Sequencing of this T cell receptor beta chain was carried out in a study of CD8+CD57+ T cells in acquired aplastic anemia (dated by TCRdb to between 2017 and 2018). As for the study more broadly: DNA extracted from sorted CD4+ and CD8+ cells had a mean of about 3.3 ug, with a range of 0.2 to 27.4 ug. CD8+CD57+ expansion was defined as frequency above the mean frequency observed in healthy subjects.

The table lists this clonotype with many counts. Its cognate antigen has yet to be identified. Base qualities were left out, and no much larger clone turns up one base away. The patients picked for sequencing were ones in whom flow cytometry had shown an expansion of CD8+CD57+ cells. All patients had severe acquired aplastic anemia diagnosed by International Study of Aplastic Anemia and Agranulocytosis and Camitta criteria. No therapy had been received by the patients at the time of blood sampling. In the study, sorted CD4+ and CD8+ blood T cells from patients with severe aplastic anemia and from healthy subjects underwent deep sequencing of TCR repertoires. Patients were enrolled in the USA under clinicaltrials.gov protocols 00001620, 01623167, 00001397, 00071045, 00081523 and 00961064. Ficoll-Paque density gradient centrifugation was used to isolate peripheral blood mononuclear cells. Before DNA was extracted, CD4+ and CD8+ T cells were sorted using either FACS or magnetic beads.

Genomic DNA served as template for TCR beta VDJ combination and CDR3 sequence profiling. TCR repertoire sequencing was run on an Illumina HiSeq 2000. The paper's processing steps were these. Repertoire assessment relied on Simpson's diversity index, CDR3 size and DJ length profiles, and TRBV/TRBJ rearrangement plots. The most abundant DNA sequence in the deep sequencing data was taken as the immunodominant clone. CDR3 amino acid sequences were screened for sharing across subjects and compared with published repertoires and the VDJdb database. The public sequencing data were trimmed at Q25 with fastp and processed into clonotypes with MiXCR by TCRdb, which kept only in-frame beta chains. Each entry merges the rows of one CDR3 protein and shows their most common DNA and genes. The V and J calls and clone size come from TCRdb's table, not from the authors' own analysis. Present in this sample are roughly 260,000 distinct CDR3 sequences, around 45% of which were seen just once. The biggest ten clones account for approximately 7.8% of the sample.

As encoded in the germline V gene (reference sequence), CDR1 is DFQATT while CDR2 is SNEGSKA. The CDR3 runs 17 amino acids, cysteine and phenylalanine included. Only CDR3 DNA remains: 51 bases, in frame from the first base. The research as a whole found: CD8+ Simpson's diversity did not differ significantly between patients and healthy controls (P=0.060). About 30 CD8+ CDR3 sequences were found to be shared between patients and controls, but these sequences appeared to be highly expressed in patients and within the immunodominant clones of the patients.

The V and J segments used are TRBV20-1 and TRBJ2-7, with 7 bases in between that match TRBD1. This sequence originates from a human donor with aplastic anemia. The sequenced sample was sorted CD4+, CD8+, or CD8+CD57+ T cells (not recorded which) from PBMCs. In nucleotide form, the sequence is TGCAGGGCCGAACCGGTACAGGGGCCCCAGAGCTCCTACGAGCAGTACTTC. Translated, this is CRAEPVQGPQSSYEQYF.